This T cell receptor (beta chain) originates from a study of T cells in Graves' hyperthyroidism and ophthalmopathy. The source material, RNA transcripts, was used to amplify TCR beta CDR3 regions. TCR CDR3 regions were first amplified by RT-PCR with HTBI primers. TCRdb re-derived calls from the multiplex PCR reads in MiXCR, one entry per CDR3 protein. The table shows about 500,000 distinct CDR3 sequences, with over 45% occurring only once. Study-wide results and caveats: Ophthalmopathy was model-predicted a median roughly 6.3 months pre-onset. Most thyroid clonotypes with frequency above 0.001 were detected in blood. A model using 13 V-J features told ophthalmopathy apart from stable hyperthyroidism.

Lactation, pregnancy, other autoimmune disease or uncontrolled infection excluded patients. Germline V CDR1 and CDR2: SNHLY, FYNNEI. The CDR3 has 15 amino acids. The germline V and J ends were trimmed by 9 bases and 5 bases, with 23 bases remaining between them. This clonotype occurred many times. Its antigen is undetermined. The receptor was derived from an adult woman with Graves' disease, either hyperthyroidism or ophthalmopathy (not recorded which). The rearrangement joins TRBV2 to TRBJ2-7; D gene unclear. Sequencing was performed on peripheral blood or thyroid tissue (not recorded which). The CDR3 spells CASTSFQANPHEQYF. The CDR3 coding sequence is TGTGCCAGTACCTCCTTCCAGGCAAACCCACACGAGCAGTACTTC.